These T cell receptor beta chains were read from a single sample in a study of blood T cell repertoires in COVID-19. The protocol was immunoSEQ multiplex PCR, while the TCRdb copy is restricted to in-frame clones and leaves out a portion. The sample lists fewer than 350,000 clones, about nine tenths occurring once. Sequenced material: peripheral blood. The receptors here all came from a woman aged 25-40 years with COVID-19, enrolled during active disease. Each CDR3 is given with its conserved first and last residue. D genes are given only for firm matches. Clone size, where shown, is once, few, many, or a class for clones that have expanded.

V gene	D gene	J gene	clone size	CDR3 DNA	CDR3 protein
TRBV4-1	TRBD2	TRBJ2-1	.	TGCGCCAGCAGCGGGACTAGCGGTTACAATGAGCAGTTCTTC	CASSGTSGYNEQFF
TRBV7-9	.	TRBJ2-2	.	TGTGCCAGCAGCTTCCGGGGGGCGCGGACCGGGGAGCTGTTTTTT	CASSFRGARTGELFF
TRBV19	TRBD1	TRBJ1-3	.	TGTGCCAGTAGTAGGACAGGCCCTGGAAACACCATATATTTT	CASSRTGPGNTIYF
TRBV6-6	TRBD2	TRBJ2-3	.	TGTGCCAGCAGTCCGACTAGCGGTATGGTCACAGATACGCAGTATTTT	CASSPTSGMVTDTQYF
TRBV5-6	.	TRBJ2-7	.	TGTGCCAGCGGAAGGACTGAGTACGAGCAGTACTTC	CASGRTEYEQYF
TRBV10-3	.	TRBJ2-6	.	TGTGCCATCAGTGACCCCCTCGGGAACTCTGGGGCCAACGTCCTGACTTTC	CAISDPLGNSGANVLTF
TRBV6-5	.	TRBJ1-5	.	TGTGCCAGCAGTAAGGGAGGGCCCAATCAGCCCCAGCATTTT	CASSKGGPNQPQHF
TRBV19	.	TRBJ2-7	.	TGTGCCAGTAGTATAACCCTTGGGGCAGCCTACGAGCAGTACTTC	CASSITLGAAYEQYF
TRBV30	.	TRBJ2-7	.	TGTGCCTGGACCCCGGGGGGCTCTCTCTACGAGCAGTACTTC	CAWTPGGSLYEQYF
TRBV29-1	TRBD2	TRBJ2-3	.	TGCAGCGTTGAAATCCTAGCGGCCCGCACAGATACGCAGTATTTT	CSVEILAARTDTQYF
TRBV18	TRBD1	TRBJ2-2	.	TGTGCCAGCTTCCCGGGACAGCACACCGGGGAGCTGTTTTTT	CASFPGQHTGELFF
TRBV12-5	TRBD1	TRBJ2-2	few	TGTGCTAGTGGTTTGGGGGACAGGACCGGGGAGCTGTTTTTT	CASGLGDRTGELFF
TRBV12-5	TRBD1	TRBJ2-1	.	TGTGCTAGTGGTCCGACAGGGGGCAATGAGCAGTTCTTC	CASGPTGGNEQFF
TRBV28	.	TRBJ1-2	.	TGTGCCAGCAGTTCCGGGACGGGGACTTACTATGGCTACACCTTC	CASSSGTGTYYGYTF
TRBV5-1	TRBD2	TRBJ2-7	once	TGCGCCAGCAGCCCCGGACTAGCCTGGCCCTCCTACGAGCAGTACTTC	CASSPGLAWPSYEQYF
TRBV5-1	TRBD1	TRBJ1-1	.	TGCGCCAGCAGCTGGACAGGGGGGTCCACTGAAGCTTTCTTT	CASSWTGGSTEAFF
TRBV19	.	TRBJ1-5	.	TGTGCCAGTAGCACGGGACTCCTCAATCAGCCCCAGCATTTT	CASSTGLLNQPQHF
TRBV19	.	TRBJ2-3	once	TGTGCCAGTAACCCACCCTCAGCGGGCGGGGCAGATACGCAGTATTTT	CASNPPSAGGADTQYF
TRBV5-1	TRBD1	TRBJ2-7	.	TGCGCCAGCAGCCCCGGACAGGGGGCCTACGAGCAGTACTTC	CASSPGQGAYEQYF
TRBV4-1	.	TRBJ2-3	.	TGCGCCAGCAGCCAAGTAATTACTAGGAGCACAGATACGCAGTATTTT	CASSQVITRSTDTQYF
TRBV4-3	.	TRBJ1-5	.	TGCGCCAGCAGCCAAGATCTGGTGGGGACTCGTAATCAGCCCCAGCATTTT	CASSQDLVGTRNQPQHF
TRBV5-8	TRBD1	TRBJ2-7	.	TGTGCCAGCAGACCTCGGACAGGGGCCTACGAGCAGTACTTC	CASRPRTGAYEQYF
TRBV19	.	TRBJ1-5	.	TGTGCCAGTAGTATCAACAGGGATCAGCCCCAGCATTTT	CASSINRDQPQHF
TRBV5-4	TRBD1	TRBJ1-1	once	TGTGCCAGCAGCTTAGACAGGGCACGAACTGAAGCTTTCTTT	CASSLDRARTEAFF
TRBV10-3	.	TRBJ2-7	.	TGTGCCATCAGTGAGACCCTAACCTACGAGCAGTACTTC	CAISETLTYEQYF
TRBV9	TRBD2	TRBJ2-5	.	TGTGCCAGCAGCGTAGGGGGCGGGAGCCAAGAGACCCAGTACTTC	CASSVGGGSQETQYF
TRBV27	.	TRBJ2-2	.	TGTGCCAGCAGTTTATCGCCAGGCGCGAACACCGGGGAGCTGTTTTTT	CASSLSPGANTGELFF
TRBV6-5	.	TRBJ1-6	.	TGTGCCAGCAGTTACTCGGAGACTGGGAATTCACCCCTCCACTTT	CASSYSETGNSPLHF
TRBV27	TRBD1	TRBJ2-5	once	TGTGCCAGCAGCCGGGGACAGCTCTACCAAGAGACCCAGTACTTC	CASSRGQLYQETQYF
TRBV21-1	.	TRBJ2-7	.	TGTGCCAGCAGCAAAGACTGCCAAGAGCAGTACTTC	CASSKDCQEQYF
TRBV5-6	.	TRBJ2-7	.	TGTGCCAGCAGCTTGGGCCTAGTCAGTTCCTACGAGCAGTACTTC	CASSLGLVSSYEQYF
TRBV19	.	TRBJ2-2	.	TGTGCCAGTAGTCAGGGACTGACAAACGGGGAGCTGTTTTTT	CASSQGLTNGELFF